This T cell receptor (beta chain) was obtained from a study of T cell responses to AZD1222 COVID-19 vaccine. Some clones are missing from TCRdb's copy, which holds only in-frame ones; the method was immunoSEQ multiplex PCR. This sample has fewer than 120,000 clones, with about 85% found just once. CDR1 is SGHRS and CDR2 is YFSETQ in the germline V gene. V was clipped by 0 bases and J by 4 bases; unmatched bases: 8. The CDR3 is 16 amino acids. The sequenced sample was peripheral blood, obtained on day 0 of AZD1222 vaccination. The sequence was collected from an adult in good health. The chain has TRBV5-1 and TRBJ2-3, with 7 bases that match TRBD1. The CDR3 DNA reads as TGCGCCAGCAGCTTGGAGACAGGGTATTCCGCAGATACGCAGTATTTT. This sequence encodes CASSLETGYSADTQYF.